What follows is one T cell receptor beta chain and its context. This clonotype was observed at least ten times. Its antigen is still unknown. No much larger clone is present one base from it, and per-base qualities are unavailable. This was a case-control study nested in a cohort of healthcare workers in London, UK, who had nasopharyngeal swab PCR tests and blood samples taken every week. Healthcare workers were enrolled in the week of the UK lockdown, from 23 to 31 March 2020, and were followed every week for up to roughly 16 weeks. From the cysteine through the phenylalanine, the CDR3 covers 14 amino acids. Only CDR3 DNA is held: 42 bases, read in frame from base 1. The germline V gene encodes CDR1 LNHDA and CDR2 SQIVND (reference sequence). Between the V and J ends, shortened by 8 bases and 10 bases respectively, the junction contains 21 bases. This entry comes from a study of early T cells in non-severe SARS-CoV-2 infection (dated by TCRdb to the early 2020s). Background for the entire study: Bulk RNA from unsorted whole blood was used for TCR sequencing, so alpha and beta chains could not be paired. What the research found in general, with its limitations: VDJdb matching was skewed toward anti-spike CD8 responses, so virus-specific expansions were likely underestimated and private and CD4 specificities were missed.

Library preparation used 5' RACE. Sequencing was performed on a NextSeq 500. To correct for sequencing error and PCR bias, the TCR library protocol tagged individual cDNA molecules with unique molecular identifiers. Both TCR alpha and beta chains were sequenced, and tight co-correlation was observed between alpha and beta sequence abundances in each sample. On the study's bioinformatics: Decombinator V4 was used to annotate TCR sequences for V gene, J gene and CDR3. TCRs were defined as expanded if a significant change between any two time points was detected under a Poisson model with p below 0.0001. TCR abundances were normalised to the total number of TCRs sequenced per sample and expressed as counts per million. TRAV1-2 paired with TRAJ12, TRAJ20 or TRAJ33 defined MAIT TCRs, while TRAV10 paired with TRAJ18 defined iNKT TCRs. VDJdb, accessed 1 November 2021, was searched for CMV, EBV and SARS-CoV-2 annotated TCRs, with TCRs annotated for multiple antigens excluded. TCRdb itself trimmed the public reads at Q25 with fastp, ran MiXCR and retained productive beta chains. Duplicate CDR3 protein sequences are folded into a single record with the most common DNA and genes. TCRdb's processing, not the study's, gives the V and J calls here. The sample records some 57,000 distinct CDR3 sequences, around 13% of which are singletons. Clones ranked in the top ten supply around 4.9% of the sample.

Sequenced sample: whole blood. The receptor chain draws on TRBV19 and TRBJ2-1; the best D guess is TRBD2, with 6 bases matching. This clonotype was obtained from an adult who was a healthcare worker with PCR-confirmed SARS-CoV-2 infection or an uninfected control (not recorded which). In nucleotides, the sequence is TGTGCCAGTGGCGGGGCGGAGTCTTCGTCGGAGCAGTTCTTC. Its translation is CASGGAESSSEQFF.